These 21 T cell receptor beta chains were all obtained from the same sample, sequenced in a study of tumor-infiltrating lymphocytes in primary liver carcinoma. The source material, roughly 18-30 mg of unsorted bulk tissue, was used to co-extract RNA and DNA. Using a constant-region primer together with ProtoScript II reverse transcriptase, TCR beta cDNA was made from roughly 540 ng of total RNA. Sequencing libraries for TCR beta derived from three nested multiplex PCR rounds that used slightly modified ARM-PCR. The opening two PCR rounds, ten to eleven cycles each, paired TRBV1-TRBV30 forward primers with a C-beta reverse primer. TCRdb itself ran the multiplex PCR reads through MiXCR, one entry per CDR3 protein. The profile covers 100,000 to 150,000 distinct CDR3 sequences, with approximately 64% appearing a single time and approximately 8% taken by the ten largest. Sequencing was carried out using liver tumor tissue from sampling region 3. Subset in this sample: tumor region T3, left-lateral pole. These receptors were obtained from a woman in her sixties with primary liver carcinoma and hepatitis B virus infection.

A few counts support this clonotype. A much larger clone differs from this one at a single base, so this may be a read error. The V gene is TRBV29-1, the J gene TRBJ2-1; D is unclear. The CDR3 has 12 residues. Germline CDR1 is SQVTM and CDR2 is ANQGSEA. CDR3 in amino acids: CSVVPSYNEQSF. The CDR3 DNA reads TGCAGCGTTGTACCCTCCTACAATGAGCAGTCCTTC.

Worth noting for this clonotype: The junction differs from germline at one of its ends, possibly a read error. The chain links TRBV11-2 to TRBJ1-6; D is unresolved. The germline V gene encodes CDR1 SGHAT and CDR2 FQNNGV. The CDR3 has 13 residues. The CDR3 DNA reads TGTGCAAGCAGCTTTGTAATGAGCTCACCCCTCCACTTT. As protein: CASSFVMSSPLHF.

About this clonotype: One end of the junction is discordant with germline, which a read error may explain. The chain is built from TRBV4-1 and TRBJ1-6; no reliable D call. Germline loops: CDR1 MGHRA, CDR2 YSYEKL. CDR3 length: 13 residues. The CDR3 DNA is TGCGCCAGCAGCCAGGTAAGGGATTCACCCATCCACTTT. It translates to CASSQVRDSPIHF.

The V and J genes are TRBV19 and TRBJ2-1, with 7 bases that match TRBD1. V gave up 9 bases and J gave up 6 bases; unmatched junction bases: 17. The CDR3 runs to 16 residues. The germline gives CDR1 LNHDA, CDR2 SQIVND (reference sequence). The CDR3 loop reads CASTPYRGRSGNEQFF. The CDR3 DNA follows: TGTGCCAGCACTCCCTACAGGGGCCGGTCGGGCAATGAGCAGTTCTTC.

The rearrangement uses TRBV11-3 and TRBJ1-1; D unresolved. Germline loops: CDR1 SGHNT, CDR2 YENEEA. V was shortened by 9 bases and J by 4 bases, with 12 bases between the two germline ends. This CDR3 is built from 12 residues. The CDR3 region is CASSPMSTEAFF. In nucleotides, the CDR3 is TGTGCCAGTAGCCCCATGAGCACTGAAGCTTTCTTT.

The CDR3 DNA is TGTGCCAGCAGCTTAGACATGGAAATCGGTACGCAGTATTTT. It yields the protein CASSLDMEIGTQYF. The chain employs TRBV11-2 and TRBJ2-3; no clear D gene. Deletions cut 0 bases from V and 8 bases from J, with 12 bases between. CDR3 size: 14 residues. Germline lookup yields CDR1 SGHAT and CDR2 FQNNGV.

The rearrangement links TRBV28 to TRBJ2-7, with D possibly TRBD2 on 5 matching bases. Germline loops: CDR1 MDHEN, CDR2 SYDVKM. The CDR3 is 13 residues long. V was shortened by 3 bases and J by 1 base, with 7 bases between the two germline ends. The CDR3 loop reads CASSFVASYEQYF. As DNA, the CDR3 is TGTGCCAGCAGTTTCGTAGCGTCCTACGAGCAGTACTTC.

Comment on this clonotype: Likely a read error: the CDR3 ends without its conserved phenylalanine or tryptophan. The rearrangement links TRBV5-1 to TRBJ1-1; D is ambiguous. The CDR3 is 14 residues long. The germline CDR1 and CDR2 sequences are SGHRS and YFSETQ. CDR3 amino acids: CASSLSTANTEAFY. In DNA form, the CDR3 reads TGCGCCAGCAGCTTGAGCACAGCTAACACTGAGGCTTTCTAT.

A single count supports this clonotype. A junction boundary mismatches the germline segment, possibly from a read error. The chain combines TRBV11-2 with TRBJ2-5; TRBD1 is a possible D gene (5 bases). In germline, CDR1 is SGHAT, CDR2 FQNNGV. There are 16 residues in the CDR3. This CDR3 reads CTSSLELAGMKETQYF. Written as DNA, the CDR3 is TGTACCAGCAGCTTAGAGTTGGCAGGGATGAAGGAGACTCAATACTTC.

Notes on this clonotype: Sequence at one end of the junction differs from germline and may be a read error. This chain connects TRBV11-3 to TRBJ2-7, with D possibly being TRBD2 (6 bases). The germline gives CDR1 SGHNT, CDR2 YENEEA. CDR3 length equals 15 residues. DNA of the CDR3: TGTGCCTGCAGCTTAGTACCGGGCGGGGCCTGGGAGCAGTACTTC. It is translated as CACSLVPGGAWEQYF.

Details on this clonotype: A read error may explain this, as a much larger clone is one base away. The chain couples TRBV28 to TRBJ1-5; no reliable D call. Germline CDR1 is MDHEN and CDR2 is SYDVKM. CDR3 length: 12 amino acids. V was shortened by 8 bases and J by 4 bases, with 9 bases between the two germline ends. CDR3 protein: CASHYPNQPQHF. The CDR3 DNA reads TGTGCCAGCCATTACCCGAATCAGCCCCAGCATTTT.

Notes on this clonotype: Germline and junction disagree at one end, which may indicate a read error. The rearrangement links TRBV29-1 to TRBJ2-5; D ambiguous. Germline assignment: CDR1 SQVTM and CDR2 ANQGSEA. The CDR3 has 13 amino acids. In DNA, the CDR3 is TGCAGCGCGTATTCGGGTTTTCAAGAGACCCAGCACTTC. Translation: CSAYSGFQETQHF.

This clonotype was counted between two and nine times. An end of the junction does not agree with germline; a read error may underlie this. Here the CDR3 reads CATSLGSGETQYF. Here the CDR3 DNA reads TGCGCCACCAGCTTAGGATCCGGCGAGACCCAGTACTTC. The chain employs TRBV5-1 and TRBJ2-5; D unclear. The germline V gene has CDR1 SGHRS and CDR2 YFSETQ. The CDR3 spans 13 residues. The variable domain in full, with the rest retrieved from reference TRBV5-1 and TRBJ2-5, is KAGVTQTPRYLIKTRGQQVTLSCSPISGHRSVSWYQQTPGQGLQFLFEYFSETQRNKGNFPGRFSGRQFSNSRSEMNVSTLELGDSALYLCATSLGSGETQYFGPGTRLLVL.

The CDR3, as DNA: TGTGCCAGCACTCACCGACGGGGAAACTCCTACGAGCAGTACTTC. It specifies CASTHRRGNSYEQYF. The chain employs TRBV28 and TRBJ2-7; possible D gene TRBD2, 5 bases. Germline V lookup: CDR1 MDHEN, CDR2 SYDVKM. The CDR3 loop spans 15 amino acids. V shed 7 bases and J shed 0 bases, with 16 bases lying between them.

The sample holds a few counts of this clonotype. Since a much larger clone is just one base distant, this may be a read error. CDR3 in amino acids: CASSFKSYEQFF. CDR3 nucleotides: TGTGCCAGCAGTTTCAAAAGTTATGAGCAGTTCTTC. This chain joins TRBV6-2 or TRBV6-3 and TRBJ2-1, with D unclear. The CDR3 is made up of 12 amino acids. Germline assignment: CDR1 MNHEY and CDR2 SVGEGT. V shed 4 bases and J shed 8 bases, with 9 bases lying between them.

In its sample, this clonotype was seen many times. This chain uses TRBV29-1 with TRBJ2-1, with 7 positions matching TRBD1. Unmatched junction bases numbered 11, after V lost 6 bases and J lost 9 bases. Per the germline V gene, CDR1 is SQVTM and CDR2 is ANQGSEA. This CDR3 has 13 residues. Written as DNA, the CDR3 is TGCAGCGTCGAACAGGGGTACGTGGGTGAGCAGTTCTTC. Translating gives CSVEQGYVGEQFF.

About this clonotype itself: A much larger clone sits a single nucleotide away, making a read error possible. The chain carries TRBV28 and TRBJ2-6; D is tentatively TRBD1 or TRBD2 (5 bases each). CDR1 is MDHEN, CDR2 SYDVKM, per germline. There are 17 residues in the CDR3. CDR3 nucleotides: TGTGCCAGCAGTTTAGGGGAATCGGACTCTGGGGCCAACATCCTGACTTTC. It yields the protein CASSLGESDSGANILTF. The full variable domain, its missing parts supplied by reference TRBV28 and TRBJ2-6, is DVKVTQSSRYLVKRTGEKVFLECVQDMDHENMFWYRQDPGLGLRLIYFSYDVKMKEKGDIPEGYSVSREKKERFSLILESASTNQTSMYLCASSLGESDSGANILTFGAGSRLTVL.

On this clonotype itself: Germline and junction disagree at one end, which may indicate a read error. The chain is built from TRBV11-2 and TRBJ1-3; D is unresolved. The CDR3 contains 16 residues. Looked up from germline, CDR1 is SGHAT and CDR2 is FQNNGV. The CDR3 is CASSQRVQASGDTIYF. The CDR3 nucleotides are TGTGCCAGTAGTCAGAGGGTTCAAGCCTCTGGAGACACCATATATTTT.

At least ten counts were recorded for this clonotype. CDR3 coding DNA: TGTGCCAGCAGTGAGGTGAACCAAGAGACCCAGTACTTC. Its protein product is CASSEVNQETQYF. The rearrangement uses TRBV28 and TRBJ2-5; D gene uncertain. With 5 bases removed from V and 0 bases from J, the gap between germline ends came to 7 bases. Germline V gene sequence: CDR1 MDHEN, CDR2 SYDVKM. The CDR3 is made up of 13 amino acids. Full variable domain (outside the CDR3, taken from reference TRBV28 and TRBJ2-5): DVKVTQSSRYLVKRTGEKVFLECVQDMDHENMFWYRQDPGLGLRLIYFSYDVKMKEKGDIPEGYSVSREKKERFSLILESASTNQTSMYLCASSEVNQETQYFGPGTRLLVL.

In its sample, this clonotype was seen many times. CDR3 in amino acids: CASSYSSLAGDYEQFF. For the CDR3, the DNA is TGTGCCAGCAGTTACTCGTCGCTAGCGGGAGATTATGAGCAGTTCTTC. J is TRBJ2-1 and V is TRBV6-2 or TRBV6-3; TRBD2 aligns across 10 bases. This CDR3 is 16 amino acids long. Trimming at V came to 0 bases and at J to 8 bases, leaving 7 bases not matched to a gene. Germline V gene sequence: CDR1 MNHEY, CDR2 SVGEGT.

This clonotype showed up many times. This sequence joins TRBV12-5 and TRBJ2-6; D is unclear. Per germline, CDR1 LGHNT and CDR2 FRNRAP. V was trimmed by 7 bases and J by 0 bases, leaving 7 bases between them. The CDR3 consists of 14 residues. This CDR3 is CASVSDSGANVLTF. CDR3 nucleotides: TGTGCTAGTGTCTCAGACTCTGGGGCCAACGTCCTGACTTTC.